The 4 T cell receptor beta chains below were found in one sample sequenced in a study of STAT3 mutations in large granular lymphocyte leukemia. General study results and limits: Every T-LGLL patient had at least one immunodominant TCRbeta clonotype.

Their cognate antigens are unknown. The repertoire was sequenced with immunoSEQ multiplex PCR; TCRdb's copy has only in-frame clones and lacks some. The repertoire has about 40,000 clones, nearly 90% of them found once; the top ten carry over 0.4%. The specimen was PBMCs. These receptors came from a human donor with T large granular lymphocyte leukemia. Some clones in this sample may be carry-over from other donors' samples.

J is TRBJ2-7 and V is TRBV7-2; D uncertain. This CDR3 comprises 13 residues. V was clipped by 5 bases and J by 7 bases, with 15 bases between them. CDR1 and CDR2 (germline): SGHTA, FQGNSA. This chain's CDR3 is CASSPQVVSEQYF. CDR3 bases: TGTGCCAGCAGCCCCCAGGTCGTTTCGGAGCAGTACTTC.

The gene calls are TRBV30 and TRBJ1-1; D remains ambiguous. The CDR3 is 12 residues long. Per germline, CDR1 GTSNPN and CDR2 SVGIG (reference sequence). V was shortened by 5 bases and J by 3 bases, with 10 bases between the two germline ends. CDR3: CAWGRVDTEAFF. The CDR3 coding sequence is TGTGCCTGGGGACGAGTGGACACTGAAGCTTTCTTT.

This clone was detected only a few times. The rearrangement joins TRBV7-7 to TRBJ1-3, with 7 bases aligning to TRBD1. The germline gives CDR1 SSHAT, CDR2 FNYEAQ (reference sequence). V was clipped by 2 bases and J by 8 bases; unmatched bases: 3. The CDR3 covers 13 residues. CDR3 coding DNA: TGTGCCAGCAGCTTAAGTCAGGGGGACACCATATATTTT. As protein: CASSLSQGDTIYF.

The chain employs TRBV6-5 and TRBJ2-7; a weak D match, TRBD2 (6 bases). In germline, CDR1 is MNHEY, CDR2 SVGAGI. There are 13 residues in the CDR3. V was trimmed by 6 bases and J by 1 base, leaving 10 bases between them. The CDR3 DNA reads TGTGCCAGCAGGCGCGGGACTTCCTACGAGCAGTACTTC. Amino acid sequence: CASRRGTSYEQYF.